The 14 T cell receptor beta chains reported below all come from one sample, sequenced in a study of T cells in Graves' hyperthyroidism and ophthalmopathy. The investigators amplified TCR beta CDR3 regions from RNA transcripts. Using the HTBI primer set, a first-round RT-PCR was run on the TCR CDR3. TCRdb analysed the multiplex PCR reads with MiXCR anew, one entry per CDR3 protein. The table records 350,000 to 400,000 distinct CDR3 sequences, 15% to 20% of them present only once. What was sequenced was blood. The receptors shown here come from a woman aged 18-29 years with Graves' hyperthyroidism.

This clonotype was seen many times. The genes are TRBV7-2 and TRBJ1-2, with D maybe TRBD1 (6 bases). The V and J ends lost 5 bases and 4 bases respectively, with 14 bases between them. The CDR3 is 14 amino acids. Germline CDR1 is SGHTA and CDR2 is FQGNSA. The CDR3 here is CASSQQGRAYGYTF. CDR3 sequence (DNA): TGTGCCAGCAGCCAGCAGGGGCGCGCCTATGGCTACACCTTC.

On this clonotype: This may be a read error, as it is one base from a much larger clone. The rearrangement joins TRBV25-1 to TRBJ2-7; D is possibly TRBD1 (7 bases). Germline CDR1 and CDR2: MGHDK and SYGVNS. The CDR3 has 15 residues. V was shortened by 0 bases and J by 8 bases, with 17 bases between the two germline ends. CDR3 sequence reads: CASSEYETGRYKQYF. The CDR3 nucleotides are TGTGCCAGCAGTGAATACGAGACAGGGAGGTACAAGCAGTACTTC.

This clonotype has ten or more counts. The chain recombines TRBV29-1 with TRBJ1-5; a possible D gene is TRBD1 (5 bases). CDR3 length: 12 residues. Germline loops: CDR1 SQVTM, CDR2 ANQGSEA. Between the trimmed V and J ends, which lost 4 bases and 4 bases, there was a span of 8 bases. CDR3 loop: CSVGQMNQPQHF. The CDR3 nucleotides read TGCAGCGTTGGACAGATGAATCAGCCCCAGCATTTT.

This clonotype was seen repeatedly, ten times or more. The chain couples TRBV20-1 to TRBJ1-5; the D is unclear. The CDR3 is 13 residues long. Trimming stripped 2 bases from V and 3 bases from J, with 8 bases between. Germline V gene data show CDR1 as DFQATT and CDR2 as SNEGSKA (reference sequence). The CDR3 here is CSARHDLNQPQHF. The CDR3 DNA sequence: TGCAGTGCTAGACATGACCTCAATCAGCCCCAGCATTTT.

This clonotype was detected a few times. The rearrangement uses TRBV4-2 and TRBJ2-5; 10 bases align to TRBD2. V was pared by 1 base and J by 1 base, with 6 bases of the junction left unmatched. The CDR3 runs 17 residues. Germline-derived CDR1 and CDR2 are LGHNA and YNFKEQ. The CDR3 here is CASSQVSAGGPQETQYF. The CDR3 nucleotides are TGTGCCAGCAGCCAAGTTTCAGCGGGGGGGCCCCAAGAGACCCAGTACTTC.

This clonotype has at least ten counts. V gene TRBV2 combines with J gene TRBJ2-7; 11 bases are a match to TRBD2. The CDR3 contains 15 residues. Germline lookup yields CDR1 SNHLY and CDR2 FYNNEI. J lost 3 bases, V lost 0 bases, and 1 base had no gene match. The CDR3 loop is CASSEASGRVYEQYF. The CDR3 DNA sequence: TGTGCCAGCAGTGAAGCTAGCGGGAGGGTCTACGAGCAGTACTTC.

At least ten counts were recorded for this clonotype. The chain is built from TRBV6-1 and TRBJ1-1, with TRBD1 as a possible D gene (6 bases). V lost 8 bases and J lost 2, with 18 bases in between. The germline V gene encodes CDR1 MNHNS and CDR2 SASEGT. The CDR3 loop spans 15 amino acids. The CDR3 nucleotides are TGTGCCAGCCCCCCCCCAGGGGCGCCTAACACTGAAGCTTTCTTT. This gives the protein CASPPPGAPNTEAFF.

The table lists this clonotype with a few counts. The rearrangement joins TRBV5-1 to TRBJ2-3; possible D gene TRBD2, 6 bases. The V gene lost 2 bases and the J gene lost 2 bases, with 9 bases spanning the gap. The CDR3 covers 14 residues. Germline V CDR1 and CDR2: SGHRS, YFSETQ. The CDR3 protein is CASSFGTFTDTQYF. DNA of the CDR3: TGCGCCAGCAGCTTTGGGACTTTCACAGATACGCAGTATTTT.

This clonotype was picked up many times. This chain links TRBV20-1 with TRBJ2-5; 7 nucleotides match TRBD2. The junction had 20 bases not matched to a gene; V was cut back by 5 bases and J by 8 bases. The CDR3 covers 16 residues. Germline CDR1 and CDR2: DFQATT and SNEGSKA (reference sequence). CDR3 DNA: TGCAGTGCTGACATGCGCTCTAGCGGTGAAACAATAACCCAGTACTTC. This encodes CSADMRSSGETITQYF.

A note on this clonotype: The conserved closing phenylalanine or tryptophan is absent in this CDR3, likely reflecting a read error. The chain uses TRBV20-1 and TRBJ1-5; unclear D gene. This CDR3 contains 13 residues. Per germline, CDR1 DFQATT and CDR2 SNEGSKA (reference sequence). The V and J ends lost 5 bases and 4 bases respectively, with 12 bases between them. DNA of the CDR3: TGCAGTGCTCGGGGAGGTGGAAATCAGCCCCAGCATGTT. Translated: CSARGGGNQPQHV.

This clonotype was detected ten times or more. J is TRBJ2-6 and V is TRBV6-5; D not certain. The ends were cut back, 0 bases at V and 0 bases at J, with 6 bases in the middle. Germline V gives CDR1 MNHEY, CDR2 SVGAGI. CDR3 size: 16 residues. The chain's CDR3 is CASSYSQVSGANVLTF. The CDR3, as DNA: TGTGCCAGCAGTTACTCGCAGGTCTCTGGGGCCAACGTCCTGACTTTC.

This clonotype is a singleton in its sample. The chain couples TRBV6-1 to TRBJ2-7, with 10 nucleotides matching TRBD2. This CDR3 comprises 13 residues. The germline V gene has CDR1 MNHNS and CDR2 SASEGT. The junction had 2 bases not matched to a gene; V was cut back by 2 bases and J by 7 bases. CDR3 region: CASSELAGDEQYF. The DNA of the CDR3 is TGTGCCAGCAGTGAACTAGCGGGGGATGAGCAGTACTTC.

This clonotype was counted ten times or more. V and J are TRBV7-2 and TRBJ2-4, with 7 bases that match TRBD1. The CDR3 spans 14 residues. J lost 8 bases, V lost 4 bases, and 8 bases had no gene match. The germline V gene encodes CDR1 SGHTA and CDR2 FQGNSA. As DNA, the CDR3 is TGTGCCAGCAGCTCATGGGACAGTACTCACATTCAGTACTTC. It yields the protein CASSSWDSTHIQYF.

This clonotype was seen only once. The chain has TRBV6-5 and TRBJ1-1, with a tentative D call TRBD1 (6 bases). This CDR3 has 14 residues. V was trimmed by 4 bases and J by 4 bases, leaving 13 bases between them. Germline V lookup: CDR1 MNHEY, CDR2 SVGAGI. The CDR3 bases are TGTGCCAGCAGTTTGGGCCAGGGGCCCACTGAAGCTTTCTTT. Amino acid sequence: CASSLGQGPTEAFF.